The 5 T cell receptor beta chains below all came from one sample that was sequenced in a study of T cell changes during pregnancy in multiple sclerosis. Generated by immunoSEQ multiplex PCR, the TCRdb table keeps only in-frame clones and is missing some. Of tens of thousands of clones listed, 90% to 95% are singletons. The sample here was peripheral blood, taken in the third trimester of pregnancy. The receptors originated from a female donor with multiple sclerosis, enrolled in a pregnancy study.

The chain uses TRBV11-2 and TRBJ2-7; D remains unclear. Germline CDR1 reads SGHAT; CDR2 reads FQNNGV. The CDR3 is made up of 14 amino acids. The germline V and J ends were trimmed by 1 base and 5 bases, with 12 bases remaining between them. The CDR3 is CASSLGPTMDEQYF. The CDR3 DNA reads TGTGCCAGCAGCTTAGGTCCTACGATGGACGAGCAGTACTTC.

The DNA for the CDR3 is TGTGCCTGGAGTAAGGGGACAGGGAAAGCTTTCTTT. This encodes CAWSKGTGKAFF. The V gene is TRBV30, the J gene TRBJ1-1, with 9 positions matching TRBD1. V shed 2 bases and J 9 bases; nucleotides not matched to a gene: 4. Looked up from germline, CDR1 is GTSNPN and CDR2 is SVGIG (reference sequence). CDR3 length: 12 residues.

A single count supports this clone. This rearrangement joins TRBV19 to TRBJ1-5, with D tentatively TRBD1 (6 bases). Germline assignment: CDR1 LNHDA and CDR2 SQIVND (reference sequence). The CDR3 runs 15 residues. Trimming took off 5 bases at V and 4 bases at J, with 15 bases between the two ends. CDR3 sequence: CASSHTGTPNQPQHF. The CDR3 DNA is TGTGCCAGTAGTCATACCGGGACACCAAATCAGCCCCAGCATTTT.

This chain links TRBV4-1 with TRBJ2-1, with D possibly being TRBD1 (6 bases). V was pared by 4 bases and J by 2 bases, with 15 bases between. The germline CDR1 and CDR2 sequences are MGHRA and YSYEKL. This CDR3 spans 16 amino acids. The CDR3 is CASSPSTGRPYNEQFF. The CDR3 DNA sequence: TGCGCCAGCAGCCCAAGTACAGGGAGACCCTACAATGAGCAGTTCTTC.

The V call is TRBV15, the J call TRBJ2-3; D not resolved. Germline lookup yields CDR1 LNHNV and CDR2 YYDKDF (reference sequence). V lost 0 bases and J 10 bases, leaving 14 bases between the germline ends. The CDR3 loop spans 14 amino acids. The CDR3 spells CATSRDTAIGSQYF. CDR3 DNA sequence: TGTGCCACCAGCAGAGATACTGCTATCGGGTCGCAGTATTTT.